The 30 T cell receptor beta chains listed next were all sequenced from one sample in a study of blood T cell repertoires in COVID-19. TCRdb keeps only in-frame clones here, not all; method: immunoSEQ multiplex PCR. The table shows about 300,000 clones, with 80% to 95% occurring only once. Sequencing was done on a sample of peripheral blood. These receptors all stem from a woman between 25 and 40 years old with COVID-19, enrolled during active disease.

J is TRBJ2-7 and V is TRBV15; TRBD2 aligns across 11 bases. Germline-derived CDR1 and CDR2 are LNHNV and YYDKDF (reference sequence). V was pared by 0 bases and J by 2 bases, with 3 bases of the junction left unmatched. This CDR3 comprises 16 residues. CDR3 residues: CATSREASGGTYEQYF. CDR3 DNA: TGTGCCACCAGCAGAGAAGCTAGCGGGGGGACCTACGAGCAGTACTTC.

The V and J genes are TRBV6-2 or TRBV6-3 and TRBJ2-1, with a tentative D call TRBD2 (6 bases). The CDR3 totals 15 residues. Germline CDR1 and CDR2: MNHEY and SVGEGT. V shed 8 bases and J shed 6 bases, with 20 bases lying between them. DNA for the CDR3: TGTGCCAGCGGCCCAATTTTAGGAGGGCTCAATGAGCAGTTCTTC. This codes for CASGPILGGLNEQFF.

The chain carries TRBV5-1 and TRBJ1-1, with D maybe TRBD1 (5 bases). The CDR3 consists of 15 residues. Deletions cut 0 bases from V and 6 bases from J, with 15 bases between. Germline CDR1 SGHRS, CDR2 YFSETQ. The CDR3 region has the DNA TGCGCCAGCAGCTTGGCCAGCGTCGGGGGGGCTGAAGCTTTCTTT. It codes for CASSLASVGGAEAFF.

The rearrangement joins TRBV24-1 to TRBJ2-3; unclear D gene. Trimming stripped 4 bases from V and 4 bases from J, with 11 bases between. The CDR3 sequence is 14 residues long. CDR1 KGHDR and CDR2 SFDVKD come from the germline V gene. The CDR3 reads CATSEWLAPDTQYF. The CDR3 bases are TGTGCCACCAGTGAATGGTTAGCCCCAGATACGCAGTATTTT.

V is TRBV19 and J is TRBJ1-5; 9 bases agree with TRBD1. The V gene's germline CDR1 is LNHDA and CDR2 SQIVND (reference sequence). The CDR3 extends over 15 amino acids. V trimming: 6 bases; J trimming: 1 base; junction bases outside the gene matches: 4. CDR3 residues: CASRTQGASNQPQHF. CDR3 coding DNA: TGTGCCAGTAGAACACAGGGGGCGAGCAATCAGCCCCAGCATTTT.

CDR3: CASSLAQGPGSGYTF. The CDR3, as DNA: TGTGCCAGCAGCTTAGCCCAGGGGCCGGGGAGTGGCTACACCTTC. J is TRBJ1-2 and V is TRBV7-8; a weak D match, TRBD1 (6 bases). The germline CDR1 and CDR2 sequences are SGHVS and FQNEAQ. V was clipped by 0 bases and J by 7 bases, with 15 bases between them. The CDR3 runs to 15 residues.

The chain joins TRBV30 to TRBJ2-2; 8 bases align to TRBD2. The CDR3 has 14 amino acids. The germline V gene encodes CDR1 GTSNPN and CDR2 SVGIG (reference sequence). The V and J ends lost 8 bases and 2 bases, in that order; junction bases with no gene match: 7. CDR3 amino acids: CAGTSGGNTGELFF. CDR3 in DNA: TGTGCCGGCACAAGCGGGGGTAACACCGGGGAGCTGTTTTTT.

This clone has just a few counts. Here the CDR3 DNA reads TGCGCCAGCAGCCAAGCTCCGGGCTCCTACGAGCAGTACTTC. As protein: CASSQAPGSYEQYF. The V and J genes are TRBV4-3 and TRBJ2-7; D is ambiguous. Germline V gene data show CDR1 as LGHNA and CDR2 as YSLEER. V gave up 1 base and J gave up 0 bases, with 7 bases separating them. The CDR3 runs to 14 residues.

V gene TRBV11-2 combines with J gene TRBJ2-5; D uncertain. V lost 5 bases to trimming and J lost 2 bases, with 3 bases between them. Germline CDR1 and CDR2: SGHAT and FQNNGV. The CDR3 has 11 residues. In DNA form, the CDR3 reads TGTGCCAGCAGCGTACAAGAGACCCAGTACTTC. This encodes CASSVQETQYF.

The chain employs TRBV2 and TRBJ1-4, with a weak D call TRBD1 (5 bases). The CDR3 runs to 15 residues. The germline V and J ends were trimmed by 2 bases and 7 bases, with 14 bases remaining between them. Germline V gene sequence: CDR1 SNHLY, CDR2 FYNNEI. CDR3 nucleotide sequence: TGTGCCAGCAGTGAATCTAGGCAGGGAGGTGAAAAACTGTTTTTT. Protein product: CASSESRQGGEKLFF.

V and J are TRBV4-3 and TRBJ2-7; 7 bases match TRBD2. Germline lookup yields CDR1 LGHNA and CDR2 YSLEER. After removal of 1 base from V and 6 bases from J, the junction contained 6 bases not matched to a gene. The CDR3 consists of 14 residues. CDR3 region: CASSQVSGGVEQYF. DNA of the CDR3: TGCGCCAGCAGCCAAGTGTCGGGGGGAGTCGAGCAGTACTTC.

The genes are TRBV9 and TRBJ2-1; D might be TRBD2 (5 bases). The CDR3 consists of 13 residues. V lost 2 bases and J 7 bases, leaving 10 bases between the germline ends. CDR1 SGDLS and CDR2 YYNGEE come from the germline V gene. Here the CDR3 reads CASSVSGLNEQFF. The CDR3 nucleotides are TGTGCCAGCAGCGTGAGCGGATTAAATGAGCAGTTCTTC. Using reference TRBV9 and TRBJ2-1 for the parts outside the CDR3, the full variable domain is DSGVTQTPKHLITATGQRVTLRCSPRSGDLSVYWYQQSLDQGLQFLIQYYNGEERAKGNILERFSAQQFPDLHSELNLSSLELGDSALYFCASSVSGLNEQFFGPGTRLTVL.

This rearrangement joins TRBV7-2 to TRBJ1-5; D is unresolved. Trimming cost V 2 bases and J 2 bases, with 10 bases left between them. Germline lookup yields CDR1 SGHTA and CDR2 FQGNSA. The length of the CDR3 is 15 residues. The CDR3 DNA is TGTGCCAGCAGCTTATACCGGTCGGGCAATCAGCCCCAGCATTTT. It is translated as CASSLYRSGNQPQHF. Based on the CDR3 plus reference TRBV7-2 and TRBJ1-5, the full variable domain is GAGVSQSPSNKVTEKGKDVELRCDPISGHTALYWYRQSLGQGLEFLIYFQGNSAPDKSGLPSDRFSAERTGGSVSTLTIQRTQQEDSAVYLCASSLYRSGNQPQHFGDGTRLSIL.

The chain is built from TRBV28 and TRBJ1-2; D uncertain. V lost 2 bases, J lost 2 bases, and 15 bases lay in between. CDR1 and CDR2 from the germline V gene are MDHEN and SYDVKM. CDR3 length: 16 residues. The chain's CDR3 is CASSLPPDKRNYGYTF. For the CDR3, the DNA is TGTGCCAGCAGTTTACCCCCAGACAAAAGGAACTATGGCTACACCTTC.

The chain combines TRBV11-2 with TRBJ2-2; D might be TRBD1 (5 bases). Looked up from germline, CDR1 is SGHAT and CDR2 is FQNNGV. CDR3 length: 15 amino acids. V was cut by 5 bases and J by 6 bases, with 16 bases left in between. For the CDR3, the DNA is TGTGCCAGCAGCCCAGTCCAGGGTGCCCCCGGGGAGCTGTTTTTT. Residues: CASSPVQGAPGELFF.

Comments on this clone: Other nucleotide sequences in the sample specify the same CDR3. This sequence joins TRBV4-3 and TRBJ1-2; possibly TRBD1 for D (5 bases). The V gene's germline CDR1 is LGHNA and CDR2 YSLEER. The CDR3 has 15 amino acids. V dropped 1 base and J dropped 5 bases, with 14 bases sitting between them. The CDR3 region has the DNA TGCGCCAGCAGCCAAGTTTCAGGGTCTCGGTATGGCTACACCTTC. As protein: CASSQVSGSRYGYTF.

V usage is TRBV5-1 and J usage is TRBJ1-2; TRBD1 matches 12 bases. Unmatched junction bases numbered 8, after V lost 0 bases and J lost 8 bases. The V gene's germline CDR1 is SGHRS and CDR2 YFSETQ. This CDR3 region has 16 residues. The DNA of the CDR3 is TGCGCCAGCAGCTTGGGACCGGGACAGGGGGCTCTCGGCTACACCTTC. The encoded protein is CASSLGPGQGALGYTF.

The V gene is TRBV29-1, the J gene TRBJ2-3, with 12 bases matching TRBD2. The CDR3 runs to 16 residues. The germline gives CDR1 SQVTM, CDR2 ANQGSEA. The V and J ends lost 1 base and 4 bases, in that order; junction bases with no gene match: 6. CDR3 in amino acids: CSVEGLAGGPADTQYF. The DNA for the CDR3 is TGCAGCGTTGAAGGCCTAGCGGGAGGGCCCGCAGATACGCAGTATTTT.

The V call is TRBV19, the J call TRBJ1-1; D is undetermined. The CDR3 consists of 14 residues. Between the trimmed V and J ends, which lost 9 bases and 3 bases, there was a span of 17 bases. Germline values: CDR1 LNHDA, CDR2 SQIVND (reference sequence). The CDR3 loop reads CASINSPLDTEAFF. The CDR3, as DNA: TGTGCCAGCATTAACTCCCCTCTAGACACTGAAGCTTTCTTT.

The gene calls are TRBV7-2 and TRBJ2-5, with D possibly matching TRBD1 (5 bases). Germline V CDR1 and CDR2: SGHTA, FQGNSA. CDR3 length equals 14 residues. V was shortened by 1 base and J by 4 bases, with 10 bases between the two germline ends. The CDR3 is CASSLGRVSETQYF. Here the CDR3 DNA reads TGTGCCAGCAGCTTAGGCAGGGTATCAGAGACCCAGTACTTC.

This chain connects TRBV30 to TRBJ1-2; D possibly corresponds to TRBD1 (6 bases). Trimming cost V 0 bases and J 3 bases, with 14 bases left between them. CDR1 is GTSNPN, CDR2 SVGIG, per germline (reference sequence). The CDR3 has 15 residues. CDR3 in amino acids: CAWSVPLDSDYGYTF. DNA of the CDR3: TGTGCCTGGAGTGTGCCCCTGGACAGCGACTATGGCTACACCTTC.

This chain uses TRBV7-9 with TRBJ2-2; weak D call: TRBD2 (5 bases). Germline loops: CDR1 SEHNR, CDR2 FQNEAQ (reference sequence). Trimming took 5 bases from V and 4 from J, leaving 11 bases between them. This CDR3 has 14 residues. The CDR3 DNA sequence: TGTGCCAGCAGCCTGCCGGGGAGCACCGGGGAGCTGTTTTTT. It is translated as CASSLPGSTGELFF.

V and J are TRBV9 and TRBJ2-1; possibly TRBD2 for D (5 bases). Germline loops: CDR1 SGDLS, CDR2 YYNGEE. Trimming took off 3 bases at V and 2 bases at J, with 15 bases between the two ends. This CDR3 contains 16 residues. CDR3 residues: CASSASAGRTYNEQFF. The CDR3 DNA is TGTGCCAGCAGCGCCTCCGCGGGTAGGACCTACAATGAGCAGTTCTTC. The complete variable domain, with remaining parts taken from reference TRBV9 and TRBJ2-1, reads DSGVTQTPKHLITATGQRVTLRCSPRSGDLSVYWYQQSLDQGLQFLIQYYNGEERAKGNILERFSAQQFPDLHSELNLSSLELGDSALYFCASSASAGRTYNEQFFGPGTRLTVL.

This chain links TRBV19 with TRBJ2-1; D may be TRBD2 (6 bases). CDR1 and CDR2 (germline): LNHDA, SQIVND (reference sequence). Trimming cost V 3 bases and J 4 bases, with 22 bases left between them. The length of the CDR3 is 18 residues. The CDR3 here is CASSIPRGSRRPYNEQFF. CDR3 sequence (DNA): TGTGCCAGTAGTATCCCTCGGGGGTCCAGACGGCCTTACAATGAGCAGTTCTTC.

The chain combines TRBV15 with TRBJ2-2, with a weak D call TRBD2 (6 bases). In germline, CDR1 is LNHNV, CDR2 YYDKDF (reference sequence). Trimming removed 4 bases from V and 3 bases from J, with 12 bases in between. The CDR3 runs 15 residues. CDR3 coding DNA: TGTGCCACCAGCACCCAGGAGGGGTACACCGGGGAGCTGTTTTTT. Amino acid sequence: CATSTQEGYTGELFF. Combining the CDR3 with reference TRBV15 and TRBJ2-2 gives the whole variable domain DAMVIQNPRYQVTQFGKPVTLSCSQTLNHNVMYWYQQKSSQAPKLLFHYYDKDFNNEADTPDNFQSRRPNTSFCFLDIRSPGLGDTAMYLCATSTQEGYTGELFFGEGSRLTVL.

The genes are TRBV18 and TRBJ1-2; the match to TRBD1 covers 8 bases. Germline V gene sequence: CDR1 KGHSH, CDR2 LQKENI. After removal of 2 bases from V and 4 bases from J, the junction contained 9 bases not matched to a gene. The CDR3 is 16 residues long. The CDR3 sequence: CASSPSGRGHGYGYTF. CDR3 nucleotide sequence: TGTGCCAGCTCACCATCGGGCAGGGGGCATGGCTATGGCTACACCTTC.

The chain is built from TRBV20-1 and TRBJ1-1; no clear D. This CDR3 is 11 amino acids long. Looked up from germline, CDR1 is DFQATT and CDR2 is SNEGSKA (reference sequence). The ends were cut back, 2 bases at V and 7 bases at J, with 8 bases in the middle. The CDR3 loop is CSARRGIEAFF. The CDR3 DNA is TGCAGTGCTAGAAGAGGGATTGAAGCTTTCTTT.

The chain has TRBV6-2 or TRBV6-3 and TRBJ2-1, with 12 bases aligning to TRBD2. Germline CDR1 is MNHEY and CDR2 is SVGEGT. The CDR3 runs to 15 residues. Trimming took 6 bases from V and 7 from J; bases not matched to a gene: 7. The DNA of the CDR3 is TGTGCCAGCAGCTCCGGGACTAGCGGGCGGAATGAGCAGTTCTTC. Protein sequence: CASSSGTSGRNEQFF.

V is TRBV19 and J is TRBJ1-1; D not certain. Germline values: CDR1 LNHDA, CDR2 SQIVND (reference sequence). The CDR3 has 15 amino acids. V lost 3 bases and J 1 base, leaving 12 bases between the germline ends. Here the CDR3 DNA reads TGTGCCAGTAGTATTATGTACAGACCGAACACTGAAGCTTTCTTT. Encoded protein: CASSIMYRPNTEAFF.

V and J are TRBV19 and TRBJ2-1, with 10 bases lining up with TRBD2. The CDR3 loop spans 16 amino acids. V gave up 6 bases and J gave up 5 bases; unmatched junction bases: 10. CDR1 LNHDA and CDR2 SQIVND come from the germline V gene (reference sequence). DNA for the CDR3: TGTGCCAGTAGCCCCCCTAGCGGGAGTTTTCACAATGAGCAGTTCTTC. This translates into CASSPPSGSFHNEQFF.